This T cell receptor (beta chain) comes out of a study of cytomegalovirus exposure and HLA in healthy donors. This clone was detected only a few times. Germline V gene sequence: CDR1 MDHEN, CDR2 SYDVKM. V lost 10 bases, J lost 6 bases, and 15 bases lay in between. CDR3 length equals 12 residues. The PCR used 60 Vbeta and 13 Jbeta primers. The table came from immunoSEQ multiplex PCR; TCRdb's copy has only in-frame clones and leaves some out. This table holds 150,000 or so clones, roughly 77% found once. Source material: PBMCs. This sequence was found in a woman between 40 and 55 years old in good health and CMV-seropositive. The chain has TRBV28 and TRBJ1-2; a weak D match, TRBD1 (6 bases). CDR3: CATDPGHHGYTF. As DNA, the CDR3 is TGTGCCACCGATCCGGGACACCATGGCTACACCTTC.